The T cell receptor beta chain under discussion was sequenced for a study of shared clonotypes between healthy human individuals. Whole-study results and caveats: It was the non-shared clonotypes that had lower generation probabilities than clonotypes shared by all four donors. The researchers took only blood, and tissue repertoires probably look different.

In the CD4+ fraction, cells were divided into CD45RA+ naive and CD45RA-negative memory subsets. For this clone: What it binds is not known.

Trimming left V 3 bases short and J 4 bases short, with 13 bases between. Germline loops: CDR1 SGHNT, CDR2 YYREEE (reference sequence). CDR3 length: 14 residues. Measured with immunoSEQ multiplex PCR; TCRdb has only the in-frame clones, and not every one. The table has roughly 2.2 million clones, 85% to 95% seen once. This clonotype was sampled from a man aged 18 to 30 in good health. Some clones in this sample may be carry-over from other donors' samples. Material for sequencing was naive CD4+ T cells from PBMCs. The subset was: CD45RA+ positively selected. V gene TRBV5-4 combines with J gene TRBJ2-5; D is possibly TRBD1 (6 bases). CDR3 in amino acids: CASSSITGRETQYF. In nucleotides, the CDR3 is TGTGCCAGCAGCTCCATTACAGGGAGAGAGACCCAGTACTTC.